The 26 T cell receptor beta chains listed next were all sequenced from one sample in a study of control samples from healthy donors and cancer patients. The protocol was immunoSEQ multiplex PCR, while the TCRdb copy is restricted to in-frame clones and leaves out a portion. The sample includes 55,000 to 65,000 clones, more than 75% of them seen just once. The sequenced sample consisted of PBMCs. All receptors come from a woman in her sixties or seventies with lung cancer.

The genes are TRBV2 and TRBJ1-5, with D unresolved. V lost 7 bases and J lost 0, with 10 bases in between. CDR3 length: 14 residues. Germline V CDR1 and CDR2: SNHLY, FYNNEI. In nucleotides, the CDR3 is TGTGCCAGCAAGGGTGGTTTTAGCAATCAGCCCCAGCATTTT. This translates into CASKGGFSNQPQHF.

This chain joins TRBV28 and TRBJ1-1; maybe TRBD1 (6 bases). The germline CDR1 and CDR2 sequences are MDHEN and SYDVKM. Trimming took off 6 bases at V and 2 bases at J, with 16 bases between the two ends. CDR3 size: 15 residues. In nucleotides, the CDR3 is TGTGCCAGCAGCTCGGTTCCGGGACAAAACACTGAAGCTTTCTTT. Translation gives CASSSVPGQNTEAFF.

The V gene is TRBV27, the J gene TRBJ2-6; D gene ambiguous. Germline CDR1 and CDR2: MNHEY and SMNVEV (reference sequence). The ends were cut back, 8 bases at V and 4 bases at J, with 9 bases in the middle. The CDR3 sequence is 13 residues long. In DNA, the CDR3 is TGTGCCAGCGGCTACCCGGGGGCCAACGTCCTGACTTTC. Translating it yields CASGYPGANVLTF.

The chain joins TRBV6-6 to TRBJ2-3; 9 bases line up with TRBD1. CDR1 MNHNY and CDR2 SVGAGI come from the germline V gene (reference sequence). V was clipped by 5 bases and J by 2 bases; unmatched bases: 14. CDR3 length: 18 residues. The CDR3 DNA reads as TGTGCCAGCAGTCCTACCTCATCTTGGACAGGGGCCACAGATACGCAGTATTTT. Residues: CASSPTSSWTGATDTQYF.

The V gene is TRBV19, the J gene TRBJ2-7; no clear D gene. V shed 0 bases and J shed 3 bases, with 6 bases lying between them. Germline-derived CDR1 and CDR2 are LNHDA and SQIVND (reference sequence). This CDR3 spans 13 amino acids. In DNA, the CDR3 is TGTGCCAGTAGTATAGACAGAAACTACGAGCAGTACTTC. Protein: CASSIDRNYEQYF. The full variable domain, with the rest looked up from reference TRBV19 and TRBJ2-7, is DGGITQSPKYLFRKEGQNVTLSCEQNLNHDAMYWYRQDPGQGLRLIYYSQIVNDFQKGDIAEGYSVSREKKESFPLTVTSAQKNPTAFYLCASSIDRNYEQYFGPGTRLTVT.

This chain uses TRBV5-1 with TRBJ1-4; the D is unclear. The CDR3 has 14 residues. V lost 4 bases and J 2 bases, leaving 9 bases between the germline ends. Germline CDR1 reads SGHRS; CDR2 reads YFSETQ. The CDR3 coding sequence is TGCGCCAGCAGCAGGGAGGGCACTAATGAAAAACTGTTTTTT. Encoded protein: CASSREGTNEKLFF.

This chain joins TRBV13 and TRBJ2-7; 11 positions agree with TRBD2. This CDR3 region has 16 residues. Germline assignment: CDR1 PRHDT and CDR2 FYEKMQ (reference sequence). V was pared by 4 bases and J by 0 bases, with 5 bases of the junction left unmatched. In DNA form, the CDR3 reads TGTGCCAGCAGCTCCGGGACTAGCGGCTCCTCCTACGAGCAGTACTTC. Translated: CASSSGTSGSSYEQYF.

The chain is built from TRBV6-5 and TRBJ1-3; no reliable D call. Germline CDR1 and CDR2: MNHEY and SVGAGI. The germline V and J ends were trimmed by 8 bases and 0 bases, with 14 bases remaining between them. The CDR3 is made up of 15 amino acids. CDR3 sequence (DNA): TGTGCCAGCGCTAGGGCGGAAAGCTCTGGAAACACCATATATTTT. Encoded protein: CASARAESSGNTIYF.

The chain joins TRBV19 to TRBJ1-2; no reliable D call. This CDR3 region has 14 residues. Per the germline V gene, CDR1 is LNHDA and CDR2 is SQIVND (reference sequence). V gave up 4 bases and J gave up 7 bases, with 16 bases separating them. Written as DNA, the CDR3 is TGTGCCAGTAGTAATAAAGGATCGAGGGCTGGCTACACCTTC. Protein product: CASSNKGSRAGYTF. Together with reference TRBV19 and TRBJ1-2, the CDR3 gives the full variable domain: DGGITQSPKYLFRKEGQNVTLSCEQNLNHDAMYWYRQDPGQGLRLIYYSQIVNDFQKGDIAEGYSVSREKKESFPLTVTSAQKNPTAFYLCASSNKGSRAGYTFGSGTRLTVV.

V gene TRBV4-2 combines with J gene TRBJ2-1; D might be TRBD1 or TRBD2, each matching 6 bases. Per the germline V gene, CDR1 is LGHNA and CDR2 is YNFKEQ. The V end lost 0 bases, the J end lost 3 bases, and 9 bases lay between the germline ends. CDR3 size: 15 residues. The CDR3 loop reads CASSQDRGHYNEQFF. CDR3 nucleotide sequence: TGTGCCAGCAGCCAAGACCGGGGGCACTACAATGAGCAGTTCTTC.

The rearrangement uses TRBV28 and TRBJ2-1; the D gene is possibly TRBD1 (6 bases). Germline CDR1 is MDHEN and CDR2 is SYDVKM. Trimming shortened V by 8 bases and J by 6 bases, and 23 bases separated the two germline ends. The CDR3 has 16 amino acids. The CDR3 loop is CASGSQRTGSLNEQFF. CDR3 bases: TGTGCCAGCGGTTCACAGAGAACAGGGTCCCTCAATGAGCAGTTCTTC. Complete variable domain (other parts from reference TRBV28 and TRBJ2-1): DVKVTQSSRYLVKRTGEKVFLECVQDMDHENMFWYRQDPGLGLRLIYFSYDVKMKEKGDIPEGYSVSREKKERFSLILESASTNQTSMYLCASGSQRTGSLNEQFFGPGTRLTVL.

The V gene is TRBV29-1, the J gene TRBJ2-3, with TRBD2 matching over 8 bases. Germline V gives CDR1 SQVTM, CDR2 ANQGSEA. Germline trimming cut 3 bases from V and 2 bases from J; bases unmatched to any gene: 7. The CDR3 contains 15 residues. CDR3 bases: TGCAGCGTTGAGGGCGAGCGGGGGATCACAGATACGCAGTATTTT. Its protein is CSVEGERGITDTQYF.

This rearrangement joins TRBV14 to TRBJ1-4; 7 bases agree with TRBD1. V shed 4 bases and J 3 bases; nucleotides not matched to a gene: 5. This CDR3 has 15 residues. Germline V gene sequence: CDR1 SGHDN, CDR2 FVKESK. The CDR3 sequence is CASSRRQGPNEKLFF. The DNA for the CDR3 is TGTGCCAGCAGCCGGAGACAGGGACCTAATGAAAAACTGTTTTTT.

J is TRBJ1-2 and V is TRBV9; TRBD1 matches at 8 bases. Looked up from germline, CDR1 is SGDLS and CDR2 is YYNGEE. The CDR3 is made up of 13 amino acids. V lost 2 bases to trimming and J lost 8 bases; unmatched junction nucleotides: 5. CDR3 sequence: CASSVQGAWGYTF. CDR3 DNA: TGTGCCAGCAGCGTGCAGGGGGCCTGGGGCTACACCTTC.

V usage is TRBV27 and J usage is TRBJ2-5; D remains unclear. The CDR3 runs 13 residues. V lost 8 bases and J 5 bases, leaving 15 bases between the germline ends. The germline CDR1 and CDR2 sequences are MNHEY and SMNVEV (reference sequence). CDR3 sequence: CASSFRTEETQYF. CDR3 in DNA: TGTGCCAGCTCCTTTAGGACCGAGGAGACCCAGTACTTC.

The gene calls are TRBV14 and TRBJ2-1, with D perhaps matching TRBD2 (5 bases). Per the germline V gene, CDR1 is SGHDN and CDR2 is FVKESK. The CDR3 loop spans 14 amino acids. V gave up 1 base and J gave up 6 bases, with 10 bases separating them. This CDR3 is CASSQGNLANEQFF. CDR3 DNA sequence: TGTGCCAGCAGCCAAGGGAATCTAGCCAATGAGCAGTTCTTC.

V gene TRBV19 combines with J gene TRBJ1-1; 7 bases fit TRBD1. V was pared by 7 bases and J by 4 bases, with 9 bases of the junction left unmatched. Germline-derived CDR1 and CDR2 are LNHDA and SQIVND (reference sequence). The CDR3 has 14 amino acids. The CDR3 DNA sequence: TGTGCCAGTAATGAGGGGGCTGAGGCCACTGAAGCTTTCTTT. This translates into CASNEGAEATEAFF.

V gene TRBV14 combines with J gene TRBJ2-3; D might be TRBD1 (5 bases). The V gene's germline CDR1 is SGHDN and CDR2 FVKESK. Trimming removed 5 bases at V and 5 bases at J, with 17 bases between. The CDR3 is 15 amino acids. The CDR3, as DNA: TGTGCCAGCAGCGACAGATCGTTGATTTTAGATACGCAGTATTTT. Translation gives CASSDRSLILDTQYF.

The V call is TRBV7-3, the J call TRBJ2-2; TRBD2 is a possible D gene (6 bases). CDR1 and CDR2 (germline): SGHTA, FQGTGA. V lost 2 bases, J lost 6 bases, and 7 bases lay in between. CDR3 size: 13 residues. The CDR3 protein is CASSLGTPGELFF. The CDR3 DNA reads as TGTGCCAGCAGCTTAGGGACTCCCGGGGAGCTGTTTTTT.

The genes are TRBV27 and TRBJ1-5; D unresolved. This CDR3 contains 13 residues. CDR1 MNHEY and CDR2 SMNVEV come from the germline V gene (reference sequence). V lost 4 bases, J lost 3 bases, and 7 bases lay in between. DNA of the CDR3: TGTGCCAGCAGTTATAGGTTCAATCAGCCCCAGCATTTT. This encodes CASSYRFNQPQHF.

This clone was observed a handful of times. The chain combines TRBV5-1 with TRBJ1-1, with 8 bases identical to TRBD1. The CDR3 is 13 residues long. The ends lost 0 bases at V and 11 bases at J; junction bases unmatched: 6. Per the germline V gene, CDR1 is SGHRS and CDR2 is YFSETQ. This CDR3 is CASSLGGDRTAFF. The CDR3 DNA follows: TGCGCCAGCAGCTTGGGTGGGGACAGGACCGCTTTCTTT.

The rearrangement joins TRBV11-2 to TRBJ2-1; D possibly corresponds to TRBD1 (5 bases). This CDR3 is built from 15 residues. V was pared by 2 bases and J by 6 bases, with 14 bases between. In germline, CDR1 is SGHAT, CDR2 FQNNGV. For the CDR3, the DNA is TGTGCCAGCAGCTTACAGGCGGAAGGGGCCAATGAGCAGTTCTTC. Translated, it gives CASSLQAEGANEQFF.

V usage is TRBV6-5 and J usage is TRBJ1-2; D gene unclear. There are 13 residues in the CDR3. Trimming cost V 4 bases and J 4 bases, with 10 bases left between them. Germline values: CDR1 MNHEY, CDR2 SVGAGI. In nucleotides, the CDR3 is TGTGCCAGCAGTTGGACGGATTTCTATGGCTACACCTTC. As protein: CASSWTDFYGYTF.

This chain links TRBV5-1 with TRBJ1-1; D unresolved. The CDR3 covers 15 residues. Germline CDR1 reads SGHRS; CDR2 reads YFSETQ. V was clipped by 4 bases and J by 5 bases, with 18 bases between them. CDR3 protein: CASSPRPEEGTEAFF. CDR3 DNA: TGCGCCAGCAGCCCTCGACCGGAGGAAGGGACTGAAGCTTTCTTT.

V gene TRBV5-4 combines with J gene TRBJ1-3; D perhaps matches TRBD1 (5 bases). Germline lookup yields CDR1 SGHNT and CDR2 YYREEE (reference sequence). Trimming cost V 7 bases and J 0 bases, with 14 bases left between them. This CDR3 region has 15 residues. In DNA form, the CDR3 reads TGTGCCAGCGGGGACCAGGCGGGCTCTGGAAACACCATATATTTT. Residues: CASGDQAGSGNTIYF.

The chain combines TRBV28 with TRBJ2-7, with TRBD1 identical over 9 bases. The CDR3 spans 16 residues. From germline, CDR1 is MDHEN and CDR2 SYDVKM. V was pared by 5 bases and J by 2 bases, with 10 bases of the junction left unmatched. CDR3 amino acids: CASSPLLGQGTYEQYF. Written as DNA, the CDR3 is TGTGCCAGCAGTCCCCTCCTGGGACAGGGAACCTACGAGCAGTACTTC.